This TCR beta chain appears in the sequencing data of a study of blood T cell repertoires in COVID-19. Study as a whole: Samples taken during acute and convalescent COVID-19 were collected in the United States, Italy and Spain.

Ages ranged from about 18 to 100 years, with residence in 24 US areas. As processed by the authors: Amplification with reference gene primers provided the estimates of nucleated cell counts. Libraries were prepared by immunoSEQ multiplex PCR; TCRdb keeps only in-frame clonotypes and omits some of them. The D gene and trimming were derived from the DNA, and the V and J assignments and clone size from that table. The table includes approximately 500,000 clones, more than 75% detected once. What was sequenced was PBMCs or T cells enriched from blood (not recorded which). This receptor was identified in a woman aged 40 to 50 who had recovered from COVID-19.

In DNA, the CDR3 is TGTGCCAGCAGTTGGGGGACAGGGGGTGAAACTGAAGCTTTCTTT. Amino acids: CASSWGTGGETEAFF. The chain links TRBV6-5 to TRBJ1-1; 11 nucleotides match TRBD1. After removal of 4 bases from V and 5 bases from J, the junction contained 6 bases not matched to a gene. The CDR3 is made up of 15 amino acids. Germline assignment: CDR1 MNHEY and CDR2 SVGAGI.